This entry lists 20 T cell receptor beta chains sequenced from one sample in a study of cytomegalovirus exposure and HLA in healthy donors. TCRdb keeps only in-frame clones here, not all; method: immunoSEQ multiplex PCR. The data contain 300,000 to 450,000 clones, about nine tenths of them singletons. Sequenced input: PBMCs. These receptors all stem from a woman between 18 and 30 years old in good health and CMV-seronegative.

Comment on this clone: The same CDR3 also results from other DNA sequences found in this sample. The chain links TRBV6-5 to TRBJ2-1; D is unclear. Germline assignment: CDR1 MNHEY and CDR2 SVGAGI. Trimming removed 0 bases from V and 4 bases from J, with 4 bases in between. The CDR3 runs 13 residues. CDR3 loop: CASSYSTYNEQFF. CDR3 coding DNA: TGTGCCAGCAGTTACTCGACATACAATGAGCAGTTCTTC.

The chain carries TRBV28 and TRBJ2-3; D unclear. CDR3 length: 16 amino acids. CDR1 and CDR2 (germline): MDHEN, SYDVKM. V lost 4 bases and J 5 bases, leaving 19 bases between the germline ends. CDR3 bases: TGTGCCAGCAGTTCCACCAGTTTCCAGGTCATAGATACGCAGTATTTT. It codes for CASSSTSFQVIDTQYF.

The V and J genes are TRBV7-9 and TRBJ1-1; weak D call: TRBD1 (5 bases). V shed 4 bases and J shed 2 bases, with 11 bases lying between them. The CDR3 runs to 14 residues. The germline V gene encodes CDR1 SEHNR and CDR2 FQNEAQ (reference sequence). The CDR3 DNA reads TGTGCCAGCAGCTCTAGGACACCTAACACTGAAGCTTTCTTT. This encodes CASSSRTPNTEAFF.

The sample holds one count of this clone. CDR3: CASSVGTGYEETQYF. CDR3 in DNA: TGTGCCAGCAGCGTAGGGACAGGGTATGAAGAGACCCAGTACTTC. The chain recombines TRBV9 with TRBJ2-5, with 8 bases identical to TRBD1. This CDR3 comprises 15 residues. With 0 bases clipped from V and 3 bases from J, the junction kept 4 bases outside the gene matches. The germline CDR1 and CDR2 sequences are SGDLS and YYNGEE.

This clone has more than one count but fewer than ten. V usage is TRBV7-9 and J usage is TRBJ2-5; 7 nucleotides line up with TRBD1. The V gene end was trimmed by 4 bases and the J gene end by 5 bases; junction bases not matched to a gene: 10. CDR1 is SEHNR, CDR2 FQNEAQ, per germline (reference sequence). The CDR3 runs to 15 residues. Written as DNA, the CDR3 is TGTGCCAGCAGCTATGCTAACAGGGGCGGGGAGACCCAGTACTTC. Its translation: CASSYANRGGETQYF.

The chain links TRBV30 to TRBJ1-5, with 7 bases aligning to TRBD1. The V and J ends lost 3 bases and 4 bases, in that order; junction bases with no gene match: 15. The CDR3 has 17 residues. Germline values: CDR1 GTSNPN, CDR2 SVGIG (reference sequence). The CDR3 sequence: CAWSRPGVRGQNQPQHF. CDR3 coding DNA: TGTGCCTGGAGCCGTCCCGGGGTGAGGGGGCAGAATCAGCCCCAGCATTTT.

CDR3 protein: CASSAGQTYEQYF. CDR3 nucleotide sequence: TGTGCCAGCAGTGCGGGACAGACCTACGAGCAGTACTTC. V and J are TRBV6-1 and TRBJ2-7; 7 positions agree with TRBD1. This CDR3 has 13 residues. The V gene end was trimmed by 4 bases and the J gene end by 2 bases; junction bases not matched to a gene: 2. CDR1 and CDR2 from the germline V gene are MNHNS and SASEGT.

The gene calls are TRBV28 and TRBJ1-2; 7 nucleotides match TRBD1. Germline V gene sequence: CDR1 MDHEN, CDR2 SYDVKM. CDR3 length: 15 residues. The trim removed 7 bases at V and 7 bases at J, leaving 15 bases unmatched. CDR3 bases: TGTGCCAGCAAAGGGGCAGACAGGGAGGTTATTGGCTACACCTTC. It encodes CASKGADREVIGYTF.

This clone has only a few counts. The J gene is TRBJ2-7, the V gene TRBV7-6; D is ambiguous. Germline-derived CDR1 and CDR2 are SGHVS and FNYEAQ. V lost 5 bases and J 5 bases, leaving 13 bases between the germline ends. The CDR3 totals 13 residues. The CDR3 DNA follows: TGTGCCAGCAGCACGAGGAACCGGGACGAGCAGTACTTC. It encodes CASSTRNRDEQYF. The full variable domain, rest sourced from reference TRBV7-6 and TRBJ2-7, is GAGVSQSPRYKVTKRGQDVALRCDPISGHVSLYWYRQALGQGPEFLTYFNYEAQQDKSGLPNDRFSAERPEGSISTLTIQRTEQRDSAMYRCASSTRNRDEQYFGPGTRLTVT.

This chain uses TRBV5-6 with TRBJ2-7; TRBD2 matches at 8 bases. Germline V gene sequence: CDR1 SGHDT, CDR2 YYEEEE. Trimming removed 6 bases from V and 1 base from J; junction bases left unmatched: 6. CDR3 length: 14 amino acids. CDR3 in amino acids: CASNPGGRSYEQYF. CDR3 sequence (DNA): TGTGCCAGCAACCCGGGAGGGCGGTCCTACGAGCAGTACTTC. Using reference TRBV5-6 and TRBJ2-7 for the parts outside the CDR3, the full variable domain is DAGVTQSPTHLIKTRGQQVTLRCSPKSGHDTVSWYQQALGQGPQFIFQYYEEEERQRGNFPDRFSGHQFPNYSSELNVNALLLGDSALYLCASNPGGRSYEQYFGPGTRLTVT.

The rearrangement links TRBV5-1 to TRBJ1-2; TRBD1 is a possible D gene (5 bases). With 0 bases removed from V and 8 bases from J, the gap between germline ends came to 11 bases. Germline CDR1 is SGHRS and CDR2 is YFSETQ. The length of the CDR3 is 13 residues. The CDR3 nucleotides read TGCGCCAGCAGCTTGGCTCAAGGGGCCGGCTACACCTTC. Its protein product is CASSLAQGAGYTF.

This chain uses TRBV2 with TRBJ1-2; TRBD1 matches 8 bases. Germline V gene sequence: CDR1 SNHLY, CDR2 FYNNEI. The CDR3 extends over 15 amino acids. The junction had 9 bases not matched to a gene; V was cut back by 5 bases and J by 4 bases. CDR3 protein: CASSPDRAGSYGYTF. The CDR3 DNA follows: TGTGCCAGCAGTCCGGACAGGGCCGGGTCCTATGGCTACACCTTC. Based on the CDR3 plus reference TRBV2 and TRBJ1-2, the full variable domain is EPEVTQTPSHQVTQMGQEVILRCVPISNHLYFYWYRQILGQKVEFLVSFYNNEISEKSEIFDDQFSVERPDGSNFTLKIRSTKLEDSAMYFCASSPDRAGSYGYTFGSGTRLTVV.

Of note for this clone: In the same sample, other DNA sequences code for this CDR3. This chain's CDR3 is CASSRTGTGELFF. The CDR3 nucleotides are TGTGCCAGCAGTCGGACAGGGACCGGGGAGCTGTTTTTT. The J gene is TRBJ2-2, the V gene TRBV6-5; 8 nucleotides line up with TRBD1. With 5 bases clipped from V and 5 bases from J, the junction kept 1 base outside the gene matches. Looked up from germline, CDR1 is MNHEY and CDR2 is SVGAGI. The CDR3 contains 13 residues.

This clone was seen a single time. This rearrangement joins TRBV4-1 to TRBJ2-7, with a weak D call TRBD2 (6 bases). The ends were cut back, 3 bases at V and 0 bases at J, with 15 bases in the middle. The CDR3 is made up of 16 amino acids. Germline V gene data show CDR1 as MGHRA and CDR2 as YSYEKL. The CDR3 DNA is TGCGCCAGCAGCCACGCGGGACTCCCGAGCTCCTACGAGCAGTACTTC. Translation gives CASSHAGLPSSYEQYF.

Only a few counts were recorded for this clone. The rearrangement uses TRBV18 and TRBJ2-2, with TRBD1 as a possible D gene (6 bases). V lost 4 bases and J lost 6, with 9 bases in between. CDR1 and CDR2 (germline): KGHSH, LQKENI. The CDR3 sequence is 13 residues long. Written as DNA, the CDR3 is TGTGCCAGCTCACGTACAGGGTCCGGGGAGCTGTTTTTT. Its translation: CASSRTGSGELFF. The variable domain in full, with the rest retrieved from reference TRBV18 and TRBJ2-2, is NAGVMQNPRHLVRRRGQEARLRCSPMKGHSHVYWYRQLPEEGLKFMVYLQKENIIDESGMPKERFSAEFPKEGPSILRIQQVVRGDSAAYFCASSRTGSGELFFGEGSRLTVL.

The rearrangement joins TRBV4-1 to TRBJ2-1, with D hard to call. CDR3 length: 16 residues. Germline CDR1 MGHRA, CDR2 YSYEKL. V was clipped by 5 bases and J by 4 bases, with 18 bases between them. CDR3 bases: TGCGCCAGCAGCGAAACGCCCAACTCCCTTTACAATGAGCAGTTCTTC. It codes for CASSETPNSLYNEQFF.

This CDR3 reads CASRGRRVGERGYTF. The CDR3, as DNA: TGTGCCAGCAGGGGCAGGAGGGTAGGGGAGCGTGGCTACACCTTC. The rearrangement joins TRBV28 to TRBJ1-2, with a weak D call TRBD1 (5 bases). The CDR3 runs 15 residues. V gave up 6 bases and J gave up 7 bases, with 21 bases separating them. Per the germline V gene, CDR1 is MDHEN and CDR2 is SYDVKM.

Details on this clone: This specimen includes other DNA sequences encoding the same CDR3. The V and J genes are TRBV5-1 and TRBJ2-1; 11 bases fit TRBD2. The CDR3 spans 16 residues. Germline V CDR1 and CDR2: SGHRS, YFSETQ. J lost 2 bases, V lost 2 bases, and 3 bases had no gene match. The CDR3 spells CASSLPGLAAYNEQFF. In DNA form, the CDR3 reads TGCGCCAGCAGCTTACCGGGACTAGCGGCCTACAATGAGCAGTTCTTC.

The chain has TRBV30 and TRBJ1-1; TRBD1 matches at 7 bases. The CDR3 covers 13 residues. J lost 5 bases, V lost 3 bases, and 6 bases had no gene match. Germline loops: CDR1 GTSNPN, CDR2 SVGIG (reference sequence). CDR3 sequence reads: CAWSRQQGTEAFF. The CDR3 coding sequence is TGTGCCTGGAGCCGGCAACAGGGGACTGAAGCTTTCTTT.

The CDR3 region has the DNA TGTGCCAGCAGCTTACGTGTGGGAGGGCCTGAGAACATTCAGTACTTC. The encoded protein is CASSLRVGGPENIQYF. The genes are TRBV7-9 and TRBJ2-4; TRBD2 agrees at 7 bases. V was pared by 2 bases and J by 7 bases, with 11 bases of the junction left unmatched. CDR3 length: 16 amino acids. CDR1 is SEHNR, CDR2 FQNEAQ, per germline (reference sequence).